This record covers a single TCR beta chain. What it binds is unknown. The authors ran a second PCR of about 6 to 11 cycles using a sample-barcoded 5' primer and a J-beta primer mix. TCRdb re-derived calls from the 5' RACE reads in MiXCR, one entry per CDR3 protein. The top ten hold about 23% of the sample, which has around 1,800,000 distinct CDR3 sequences, around 40% seen once. The record originates from a study of blood T cells in healthy people across ages. The ends were cut back, 5 bases at V and 0 bases at J, with 11 bases in the middle. The germline V gene encodes CDR1 DFQATT and CDR2 SNEGSKA (reference sequence). This CDR3 comprises 14 residues. Findings of the study overall: The fall in TCR beta diversity per million T cells was roughly linear with age.

Sample: blood. The rearrangement uses TRBV20-1 and TRBJ2-1; a weak D match, TRBD1 (5 bases). The receptor's source is a human donor in good health. CDR3 in DNA: TGCAGTGCTGCTCGACAGTTCTCCTACAATGAGCAGTTCTTC. It specifies CSAARQFSYNEQFF.